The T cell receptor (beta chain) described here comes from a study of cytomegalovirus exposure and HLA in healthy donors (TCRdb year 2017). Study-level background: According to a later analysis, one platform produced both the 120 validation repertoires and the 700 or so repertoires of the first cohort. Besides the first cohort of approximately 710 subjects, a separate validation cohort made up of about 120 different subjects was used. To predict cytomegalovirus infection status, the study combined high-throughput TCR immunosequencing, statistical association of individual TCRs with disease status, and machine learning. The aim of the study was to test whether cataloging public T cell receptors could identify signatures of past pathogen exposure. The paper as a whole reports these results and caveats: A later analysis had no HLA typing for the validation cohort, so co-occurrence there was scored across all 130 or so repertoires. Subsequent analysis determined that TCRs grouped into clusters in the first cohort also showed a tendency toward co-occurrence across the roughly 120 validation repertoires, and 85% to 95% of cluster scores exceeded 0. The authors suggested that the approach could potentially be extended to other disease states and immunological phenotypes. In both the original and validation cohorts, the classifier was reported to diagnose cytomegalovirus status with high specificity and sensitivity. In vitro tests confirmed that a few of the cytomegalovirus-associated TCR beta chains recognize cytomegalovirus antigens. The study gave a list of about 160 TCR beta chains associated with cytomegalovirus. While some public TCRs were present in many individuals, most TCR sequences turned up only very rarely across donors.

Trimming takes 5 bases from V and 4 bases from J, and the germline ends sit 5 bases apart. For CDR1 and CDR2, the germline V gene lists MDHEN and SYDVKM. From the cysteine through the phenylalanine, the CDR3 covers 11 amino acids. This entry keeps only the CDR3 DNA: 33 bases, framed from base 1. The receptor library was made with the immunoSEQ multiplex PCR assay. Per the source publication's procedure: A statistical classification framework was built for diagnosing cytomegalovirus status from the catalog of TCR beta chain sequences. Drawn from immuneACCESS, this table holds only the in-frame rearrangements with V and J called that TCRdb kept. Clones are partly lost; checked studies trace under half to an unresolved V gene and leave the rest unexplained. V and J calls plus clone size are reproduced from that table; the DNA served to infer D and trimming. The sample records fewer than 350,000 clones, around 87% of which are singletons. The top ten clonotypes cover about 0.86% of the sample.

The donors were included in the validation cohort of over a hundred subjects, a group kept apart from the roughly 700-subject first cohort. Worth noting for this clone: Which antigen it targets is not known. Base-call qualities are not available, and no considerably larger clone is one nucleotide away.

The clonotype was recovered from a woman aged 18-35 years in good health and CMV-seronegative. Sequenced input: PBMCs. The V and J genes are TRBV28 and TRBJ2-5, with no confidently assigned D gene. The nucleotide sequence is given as TGTGCCAGCAGTGTCCTAGAGACCCAGTACTTC. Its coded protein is CASSVLETQYF.